This T cell receptor beta chain is from a study of quantifying T cell responses using KT2 cells. Study information: TCR alpha and beta constant-region primers primed reverse transcription of RNA.

An oligo carrying a UMI was ligated to the cDNA 3' end. First-round PCR used three to five cycles and beta primers RC1.1 and RC1.2 covering TRBC1 and TRBC2. In TCRdb, the UMI-ligation and nested PCR reads were re-called with MiXCR into one record per CDR3 protein. The table has tens of thousands of distinct CDR3 sequences, 11% seen once. Whole-study results and caveats: Detection of KT2 sequences held at the lowest tested level, about one cell per 100,000 PBMC.

This clonotype has a handful of counts. The target antigen is unknown. Unfractionated PBMC were spiked with known numbers of KT2 clone cells. KT2 cells were mixed with fixed PBMC numbers at varying ratios. This sequence was found in a human donor. Sequencing used PBMCs spiked with cells of the T cell clone KT2.

CDR3 sequence: CAWSEGYSNQPQHF. CDR3 in DNA: TGTGCCTGGAGTGAGGGTTATAGCAATCAGCCCCAGCATTTT. This chain connects TRBV30 to TRBJ1-5; D unresolved. Germline CDR1 and CDR2: GTSNPN and SVGIG (reference sequence). Trimming took 1 base from V and 0 from J, leaving 7 bases between them. The CDR3 runs to 14 residues.